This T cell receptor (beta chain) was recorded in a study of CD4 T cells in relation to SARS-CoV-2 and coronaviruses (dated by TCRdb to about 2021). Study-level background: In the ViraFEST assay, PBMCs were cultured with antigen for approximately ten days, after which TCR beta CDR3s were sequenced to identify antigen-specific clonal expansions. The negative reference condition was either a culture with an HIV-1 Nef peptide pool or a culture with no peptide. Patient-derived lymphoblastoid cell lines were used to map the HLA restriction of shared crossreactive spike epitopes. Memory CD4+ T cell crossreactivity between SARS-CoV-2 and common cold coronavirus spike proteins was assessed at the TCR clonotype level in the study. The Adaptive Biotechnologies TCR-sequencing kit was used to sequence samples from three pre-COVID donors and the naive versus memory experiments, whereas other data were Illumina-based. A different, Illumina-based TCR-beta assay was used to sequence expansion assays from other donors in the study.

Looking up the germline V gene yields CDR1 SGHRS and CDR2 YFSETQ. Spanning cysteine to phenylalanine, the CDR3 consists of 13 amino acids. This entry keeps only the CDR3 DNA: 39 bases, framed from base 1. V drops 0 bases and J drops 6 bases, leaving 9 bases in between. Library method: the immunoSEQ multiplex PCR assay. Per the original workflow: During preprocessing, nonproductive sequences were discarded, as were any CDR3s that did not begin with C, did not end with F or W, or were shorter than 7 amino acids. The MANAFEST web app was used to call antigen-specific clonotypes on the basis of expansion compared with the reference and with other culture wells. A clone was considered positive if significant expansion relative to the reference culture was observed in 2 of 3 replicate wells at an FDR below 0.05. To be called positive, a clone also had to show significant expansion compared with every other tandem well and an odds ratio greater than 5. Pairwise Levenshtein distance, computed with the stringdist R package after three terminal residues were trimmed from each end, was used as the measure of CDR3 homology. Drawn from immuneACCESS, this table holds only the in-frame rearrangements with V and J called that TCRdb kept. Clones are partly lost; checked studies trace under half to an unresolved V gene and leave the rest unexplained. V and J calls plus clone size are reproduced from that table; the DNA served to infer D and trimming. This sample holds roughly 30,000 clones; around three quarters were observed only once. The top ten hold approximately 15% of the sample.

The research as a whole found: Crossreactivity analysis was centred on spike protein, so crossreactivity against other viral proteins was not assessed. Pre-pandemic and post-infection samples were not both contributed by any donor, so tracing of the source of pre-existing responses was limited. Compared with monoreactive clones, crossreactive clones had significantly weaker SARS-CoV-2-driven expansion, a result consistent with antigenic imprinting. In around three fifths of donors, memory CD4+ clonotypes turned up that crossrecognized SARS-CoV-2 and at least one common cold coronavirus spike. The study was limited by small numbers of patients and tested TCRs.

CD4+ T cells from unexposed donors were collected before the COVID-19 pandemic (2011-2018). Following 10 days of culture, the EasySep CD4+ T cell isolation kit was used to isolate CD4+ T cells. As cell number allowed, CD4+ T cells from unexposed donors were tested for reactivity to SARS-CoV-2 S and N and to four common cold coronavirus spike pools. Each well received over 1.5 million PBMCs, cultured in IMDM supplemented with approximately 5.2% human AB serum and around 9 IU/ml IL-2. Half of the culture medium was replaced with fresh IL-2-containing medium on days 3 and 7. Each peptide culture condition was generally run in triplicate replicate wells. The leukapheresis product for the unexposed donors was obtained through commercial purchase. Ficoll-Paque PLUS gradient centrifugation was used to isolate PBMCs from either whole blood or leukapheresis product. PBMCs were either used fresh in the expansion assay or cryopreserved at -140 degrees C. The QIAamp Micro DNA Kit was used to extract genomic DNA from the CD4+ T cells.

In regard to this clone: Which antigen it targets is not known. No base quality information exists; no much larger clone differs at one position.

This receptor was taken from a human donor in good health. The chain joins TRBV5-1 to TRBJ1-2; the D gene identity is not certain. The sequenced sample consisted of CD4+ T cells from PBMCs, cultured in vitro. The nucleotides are TGCGCCAGCAGCTTGGCGCCTTGGAATGGCTACACCTTC. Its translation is CASSLAPWNGYTF.